The 15 T cell receptor beta chains listed next were all sequenced from one sample in a study of T cell clones after liver transplantation. The method was immunoSEQ multiplex PCR; TCRdb's version includes in-frame clones alone and lacks a portion of them. The table shows around 100,000 clones, with 82% occurring only once. The sequencing here drew on CD4+ T cells from blood, taken before liver transplant. Receptors originate from a human donor who received a liver transplant.

The chain recombines TRBV6-1 with TRBJ1-5; D not certain. V lost 6 bases and J 3 bases, leaving 12 bases between the germline ends. CDR1 MNHNS and CDR2 SASEGT come from the germline V gene. The CDR3 is 14 residues long. The CDR3 is CASRREMNNQPQHF. In DNA, the CDR3 is TGTGCCAGCAGGCGGGAGATGAACAATCAGCCCCAGCATTTT.

The chain uses TRBV5-1 and TRBJ2-1, with D perhaps matching TRBD1 (6 bases). The length of the CDR3 is 13 residues. Trimming cost V 4 bases and J 7 bases, with 12 bases left between them. Germline V gives CDR1 SGHRS, CDR2 YFSETQ. CDR3 nucleotides: TGCGCCAGCAGCATTGGACAGCTAAATGAGCAGTTCTTC. This sequence encodes CASSIGQLNEQFF.

V usage is TRBV7-9 and J usage is TRBJ2-1, with D perhaps being TRBD1 or TRBD2 (5 bases each). The CDR3 runs 15 residues. Germline lookup yields CDR1 SEHNR and CDR2 FQNEAQ (reference sequence). Trimming stripped 5 bases from V and 2 bases from J, with 13 bases between. In DNA form, the CDR3 reads TGTGCCAGCAGCGTCACCGGGACCACCTACAATGAGCAGTTCTTC. Its protein is CASSVTGTTYNEQFF.

The genes are TRBV7-9 and TRBJ1-2; D might be TRBD1 (5 bases). Trimming cost V 6 bases and J 4 bases, with 12 bases left between them. This CDR3 is built from 13 residues. Germline V gene lookup returns CDR1 SEHNR and CDR2 FQNEAQ (reference sequence). CDR3 sequence: CASSQGAGYGYTF. CDR3 DNA sequence: TGTGCCAGCAGTCAGGGCGCGGGCTATGGCTACACCTTC.

A few counts support this clone. V is TRBV7-9 and J is TRBJ1-2; TRBD1 is a possible D gene (6 bases). The CDR3 spans 13 residues. V dropped 5 bases and J dropped 3 bases, with 10 bases sitting between them. Germline lookup yields CDR1 SEHNR and CDR2 FQNEAQ (reference sequence). CDR3 protein: CASSGTGHYGYTF. The CDR3 region has the DNA TGTGCCAGCAGCGGTACAGGGCACTATGGCTACACCTTC.

The J gene is TRBJ1-2, the V gene TRBV6-1; 7 nucleotides match TRBD1. With 6 bases clipped from V and 6 bases from J, the junction kept 10 bases outside the gene matches. Germline CDR1 reads MNHNS; CDR2 reads SASEGT. This CDR3 contains 14 residues. The CDR3 bases are TGTGCCAGCAGAAACACAGGGGCCGGGAATGGCTACACCTTC. Translating it yields CASRNTGAGNGYTF.

Here the CDR3 DNA reads TGTGCCAGCAGCTTAATCGGCACTCCGGGACTAGCGGGGGGACAGACCCAGTACTTC. Protein product: CASSLIGTPGLAGGQTQYF. The rearrangement joins TRBV7-3 to TRBJ2-5; 15 bases fit TRBD2. The V segment lost 1 base and the J segment 6 bases; nucleotides outside the gene matches: 12. The CDR3 extends over 19 amino acids. Germline loops: CDR1 SGHTA, CDR2 FQGTGA. The variable domain in full, with the rest retrieved from reference TRBV7-3 and TRBJ2-5, is GAGVSQTPSNKVTEKGKYVELRCDPISGHTALYWYRQSLGQGPEFLIYFQGTGAADDSGLPNDRFFAVRPEGSVSTLKIQRTERGDSAVYLCASSLIGTPGLAGGQTQYFGPGTRLLVL.

The chain carries TRBV5-6 and TRBJ2-1; maybe TRBD2 (5 bases). Germline values: CDR1 SGHDT, CDR2 YYEEEE. The CDR3 spans 14 residues. V dropped 0 bases and J dropped 8 bases, with 12 bases sitting between them. The CDR3 protein is CASSLERAGDEQFF. DNA for the CDR3: TGTGCCAGCAGCTTGGAGAGGGCCGGGGATGAGCAGTTCTTC.

V usage is TRBV5-1 and J usage is TRBJ2-7, with 7 bases lining up with TRBD2. CDR1 and CDR2 (germline): SGHRS, YFSETQ. The CDR3 spans 15 residues. The ends lost 0 bases at V and 2 bases at J; junction bases unmatched: 5. In nucleotides, the CDR3 is TGCGCCAGCAGCTTGGGCGCTAGCGGAACCTACGAGCAGTACTTC. It is translated as CASSLGASGTYEQYF. Drawing the rest from reference TRBV5-1 and TRBJ2-7, the complete variable domain is KAGVTQTPRYLIKTRGQQVTLSCSPISGHRSVSWYQQTPGQGLQFLFEYFSETQRNKGNFPGRFSGRQFSNSRSEMNVSTLELGDSALYLCASSLGASGTYEQYFGPGTRLTVT.

This chain connects TRBV19 to TRBJ1-3; TRBD1 agrees at 8 bases. Germline V gives CDR1 LNHDA, CDR2 SQIVND (reference sequence). CDR3 size: 16 residues. V was clipped by 3 bases and J by 4 bases; unmatched bases: 8. The CDR3 protein is CASSMGQVGSGNTIYF. The CDR3 DNA sequence: TGTGCCAGTAGTATGGGACAGGTCGGATCCGGAAACACCATATATTTT.

The rearrangement links TRBV4-2 to TRBJ1-2, with a tentative D call TRBD1 (5 bases). Germline V gives CDR1 LGHNA, CDR2 YNFKEQ. Between the trimmed V and J ends, which lost 6 bases and 7 bases, there was a span of 15 bases. The CDR3 spans 13 residues. The CDR3 sequence: CASRRRVMGGYTF. As DNA, the CDR3 is TGTGCCAGCAGACGCAGGGTGATGGGTGGCTACACCTTC.

The chain is built from TRBV7-6 and TRBJ2-7; D perhaps matches TRBD2 (7 bases). Germline values: CDR1 SGHVS, CDR2 FNYEAQ. V was shortened by 5 bases and J by 7 bases, with 27 bases between the two germline ends. This CDR3 is 17 amino acids long. CDR3 DNA sequence: TGTGCCAGCAGCATCAACACTCCCGGGGGGCTCTCACGGGAGCAGTACTTC. Translation: CASSINTPGGLSREQYF.

This clone was seen just once. The CDR3: CASSPHERYEQYF. The CDR3 DNA is TGTGCCAGCTCACCACATGAAAGGTACGAGCAGTACTTC. This rearrangement joins TRBV18 to TRBJ2-7; no firm D call. Looked up from germline, CDR1 is KGHSH and CDR2 is LQKENI. The V end lost 1 base, the J end lost 4 bases, and 8 bases lay between the germline ends. The CDR3 has 13 residues.

The chain carries TRBV11-2 and TRBJ2-5; possibly TRBD1 or TRBD2 for D (6 bases each). The germline CDR1 and CDR2 sequences are SGHAT and FQNNGV. Between the trimmed V and J ends, which lost 6 bases and 5 bases, there was a span of 13 bases. There are 13 residues in the CDR3. The CDR3 DNA sequence: TGTGCCAGCAGAACAACAGGGAGGGAGACCCAGTACTTC. Translating it yields CASRTTGRETQYF.

CDR3 loop: CASSIPTGRGGYTF. The CDR3 DNA reads TGTGCCAGTAGTATACCAACAGGGAGGGGCGGCTACACCTTC. This chain uses TRBV19 with TRBJ1-2; possibly TRBD1 for D (6 bases). This CDR3 contains 14 residues. Germline CDR1 is LNHDA and CDR2 is SQIVND (reference sequence). V was shortened by 2 bases and J by 8 bases, with 15 bases between the two germline ends.